The source of this T cell receptor beta chain is a study of blood T cell repertoires in COVID-19. In the study overall: The United States, Italy and Spain provided the acute and convalescent COVID-19 samples. The analysed material was cDNA or gDNA that came from T cells, B-cell-depleted T cells, or PBMCs.

Patients from Seattle were sampled longitudinally, starting during active infection. The protocol was immunoSEQ multiplex PCR, while the TCRdb copy is restricted to in-frame clones and leaves out a portion. Counted here are hundreds of thousands of clones, about nine tenths occurring once; the ten biggest clones make up about 6.7%. The CDR3 is 12 residues long. Trimming removed 6 bases from V and 7 bases from J, with 10 bases in between. Germline CDR1 is KGHSH and CDR2 is LQKENI. This chain joins TRBV18 and TRBJ1-5, with D perhaps TRBD1 (5 bases). Sequenced: peripheral blood. This receptor was taken from a woman in her sixties or seventies with COVID-19, enrolled during active disease. This chain's CDR3 is CASSPGDQPQHF. For the CDR3, the DNA is TGTGCCAGCTCGCCGGGGGACCAGCCCCAGCATTTT.